Reported below is one T cell receptor beta chain. Its target is not known. This specimen comes from a study of T cell responses to AZD1222 COVID-19 vaccine. Only in-frame clones appear in the TCRdb table, and some are missing; sequencing was by immunoSEQ multiplex PCR. The sample holds 90,000 to 130,000 clones; nearly 90% are singletons and the top ten take about 3.3%. V lost 2 bases, J lost 4 bases, and 11 bases lay in between. This CDR3 contains 14 residues. From germline, CDR1 is SNHLY and CDR2 FYNNEI. General study points: The study found Spike-specific TCR breadth and depth rose after two AZD1222 doses. The study reported that nearly half of spike-specific TCRs target unmutated variant regions. Regions 160-218 and 743-854 dominated among vaccine-associated CD4 TCRs spanning spike. The donor cohort was predominantly white British with a female majority, and clonal diversity may have been underestimated.

The sequenced sample was peripheral blood, obtained on day 0 of AZD1222 vaccination. This receptor was taken from an adult in good health. The V call is TRBV2, the J call TRBJ1-2; D not resolved. The CDR3 here is CASSERQLGYGYTF. As DNA, the CDR3 is TGTGCCAGCAGTGAAAGGCAGCTCGGCTATGGCTACACCTTC.